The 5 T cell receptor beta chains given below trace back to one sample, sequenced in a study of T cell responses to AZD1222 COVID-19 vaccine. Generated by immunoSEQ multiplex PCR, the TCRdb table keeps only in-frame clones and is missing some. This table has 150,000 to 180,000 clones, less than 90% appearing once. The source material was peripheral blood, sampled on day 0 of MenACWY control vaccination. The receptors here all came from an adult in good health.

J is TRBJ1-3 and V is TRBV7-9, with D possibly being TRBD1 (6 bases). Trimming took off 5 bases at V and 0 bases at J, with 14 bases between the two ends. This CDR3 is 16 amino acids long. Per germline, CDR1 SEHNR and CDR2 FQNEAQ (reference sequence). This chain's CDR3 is CASSLAGQYSGNTIYF. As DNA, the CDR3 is TGTGCCAGCAGCCTCGCCGGACAGTACTCTGGAAACACCATATATTTT.

The CDR3 DNA reads TGTGCCAGCTCACCGAGCGCCTCCTATAATTCACCCCTCCACTTT. This encodes CASSPSASYNSPLHF. This chain uses TRBV18 with TRBJ1-6; D gene ambiguous. Deletions cut 3 bases from V and 0 bases from J, with 6 bases between. The germline CDR1 and CDR2 sequences are KGHSH and LQKENI. CDR3 length equals 15 residues.

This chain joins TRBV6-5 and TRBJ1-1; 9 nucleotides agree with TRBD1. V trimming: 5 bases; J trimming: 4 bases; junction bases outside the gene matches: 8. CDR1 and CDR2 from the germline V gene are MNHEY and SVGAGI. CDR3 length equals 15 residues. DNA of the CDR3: TGTGCCAGCAGTCCCTTACAGGGGGCGGGCACTGAAGCTTTCTTT. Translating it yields CASSPLQGAGTEAFF.

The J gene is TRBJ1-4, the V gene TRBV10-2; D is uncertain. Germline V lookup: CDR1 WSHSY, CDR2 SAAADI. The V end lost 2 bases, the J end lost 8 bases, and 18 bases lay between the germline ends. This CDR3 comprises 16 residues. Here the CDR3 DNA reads TGCGCCAGCAGTGAGCCCTCTACAGCCCCCAGAGAAAAACTGTTTTTT. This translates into CASSEPSTAPREKLFF.

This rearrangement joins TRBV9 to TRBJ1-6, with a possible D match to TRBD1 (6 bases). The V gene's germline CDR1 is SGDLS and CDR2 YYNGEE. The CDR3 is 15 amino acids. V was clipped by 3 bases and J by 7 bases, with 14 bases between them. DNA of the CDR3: TGTGCCAGCAGCGCGACAGGACTTTCGAATTCACCCCTCCACTTT. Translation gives CASSATGLSNSPLHF.